The next 7 T cell receptor beta chains were all read from a single sample in a study of blood T cells in healthy people across ages. The authors ran a second PCR of about 6 to 11 cycles using a sample-barcoded 5' primer and a J-beta primer mix. TCRdb re-called the 5' RACE reads with MiXCR, one entry per CDR3 protein. The data contain over 1,200,000 distinct CDR3 sequences, 59% of them singletons. The source material was blood. These receptors were taken from a man aged 18 to 30 in good health.

This sequence joins TRBV20-1 and TRBJ2-3; 7 nucleotides align to TRBD1. In germline, CDR1 is DFQATT, CDR2 SNEGSKA (reference sequence). The V segment lost 3 bases and the J segment 0 bases; nucleotides outside the gene matches: 6. There are 15 residues in the CDR3. This CDR3 reads CSASDDRASTDTQYF. The CDR3 DNA reads as TGCAGTGCTAGTGATGACAGGGCTAGCACAGATACGCAGTATTTT.

This clonotype was picked up a small number of times. V usage is TRBV18 and J usage is TRBJ2-5; D is uncertain. Trimming stripped 2 bases from V and 5 bases from J, with 9 bases between. This CDR3 is built from 13 residues. The germline CDR1 and CDR2 sequences are KGHSH and LQKENI. CDR3 bases: TGTGCCAGCTCACCAGATTCTGGGGAGACCCAGTACTTC. This codes for CASSPDSGETQYF.

The gene calls are TRBV6-5 and TRBJ2-2, with unresolved D. The CDR3 has 17 amino acids. Trimming removed 2 bases at V and 7 bases at J, with 20 bases between. Germline lookup yields CDR1 MNHEY and CDR2 SVGAGI. This chain's CDR3 is CASSYGVVGRSGGELFF. The CDR3 bases are TGTGCCAGCAGTTACGGCGTCGTAGGGCGGTCAGGCGGGGAGCTGTTTTTT.

The chain uses TRBV28 and TRBJ2-3; 8 bases line up with TRBD1. In germline, CDR1 is MDHEN, CDR2 SYDVKM. Trimming cost V 3 bases and J 1 base; bases outside gene matches: 3. This CDR3 has 15 amino acids. The CDR3 loop is CASSFETGGTDTQYF. CDR3 DNA sequence: TGTGCCAGCAGTTTCGAGACAGGGGGCACAGATACGCAGTATTTT. The full variable domain, its missing parts supplied by reference TRBV28 and TRBJ2-3, is DVKVTQSSRYLVKRTGEKVFLECVQDMDHENMFWYRQDPGLGLRLIYFSYDVKMKEKGDIPEGYSVSREKKERFSLILESASTNQTSMYLCASSFETGGTDTQYFGPGTRLTVL.

This clonotype was detected only once. V gene TRBV27 combines with J gene TRBJ2-7; D not resolved. Trimming took off 5 bases at V and 2 bases at J, with 16 bases between the two ends. The CDR3 loop spans 15 amino acids. Looked up from germline, CDR1 is MNHEY and CDR2 is SMNVEV (reference sequence). DNA for the CDR3: TGTGCCAGCAGTCCCCAAGGGCTACGAGCCTACGAGCAGTACTTC. Residues: CASSPQGLRAYEQYF.

This clonotype was seen a few times. V gene TRBV4-2 combines with J gene TRBJ2-5; tentative D call: TRBD1 (6 bases). Per germline, CDR1 LGHNA and CDR2 YNFKEQ. The CDR3 runs to 18 residues. The V and J ends lost 0 bases and 5 bases respectively, with 22 bases between them. This chain's CDR3 is CASSQDPTGWGSGETQYF. The CDR3 DNA reads as TGTGCCAGCAGCCAAGATCCTACAGGGTGGGGGTCTGGGGAGACCCAGTACTTC.

A few counts support this clonotype. The genes are TRBV12-3 or TRBV12-4 and TRBJ2-7; D not certain. This CDR3 contains 12 residues. V shed 3 bases and J shed 5 bases, with 8 bases lying between them. The CDR3 nucleotides are TGTGCCAGCAGTTTGGTCCTCGACGAGCAGTACTTC. It translates to CASSLVLDEQYF.